One sample yielded the 5 T cell receptor beta chains listed below, sequenced in a study of blood T cell repertoires in COVID-19. Profiling relied on immunoSEQ multiplex PCR, and the TCRdb table lists in-frame clones only, not all of them. The table shows 150,000 to 200,000 clones, with more than 75% occurring only once. Sample: peripheral blood. The receptor set was obtained from a person aged 70 to 79 with COVID-19, enrolled during active disease.

This chain uses TRBV7-9 with TRBJ2-2; weak D call: TRBD1 (6 bases). CDR1 SEHNR and CDR2 FQNEAQ come from the germline V gene (reference sequence). V dropped 7 bases and J dropped 3 bases, with 12 bases sitting between them. This CDR3 comprises 14 residues. CDR3 DNA: TGTGCCAGCAAGGCCGGGACATACACCGGGGAGCTGTTTTTT. It is translated as CASKAGTYTGELFF.

J is TRBJ2-1 and V is TRBV2, with unresolved D. With 7 bases removed from V and 9 bases from J, the gap between germline ends came to 13 bases. Germline V CDR1 and CDR2: SNHLY, FYNNEI. The CDR3 has 12 residues. CDR3 nucleotide sequence: TGTGCCAGCAATTCGGGTCCGGGTGAGCAGTTCTTC. It codes for CASNSGPGEQFF.

The chain is built from TRBV4-2 and TRBJ2-3; D might be TRBD2 (6 bases). The CDR3 sequence is 18 residues long. Germline V lookup: CDR1 LGHNA, CDR2 YNFKEQ. The ends were cut back, 6 bases at V and 0 bases at J, with 22 bases in the middle. The CDR3 sequence: CASSRLLANGPSTDTQYF. CDR3 nucleotide sequence: TGTGCCAGCAGTCGGCTACTAGCTAACGGTCCTAGCACAGATACGCAGTATTTT.

The chain couples TRBV4-3 to TRBJ2-7; D is uncertain. This CDR3 spans 16 amino acids. The germline V and J ends were trimmed by 0 bases and 4 bases, with 16 bases remaining between them. Germline CDR1 reads LGHNA; CDR2 reads YSLEER. The CDR3 spells CASSQDMESLGYEQYF. The CDR3 DNA reads as TGCGCCAGCAGCCAAGATATGGAGTCCCTCGGTTACGAGCAGTACTTC.

This clone was recorded only once. This sequence joins TRBV5-5 and TRBJ2-2; D gene ambiguous. The CDR3 has 16 residues. The V and J ends lost 4 bases and 0 bases respectively, with 13 bases between them. CDR1 and CDR2 from the germline V gene are SGHKS and YYEKEE (reference sequence). The chain's CDR3 is CASSPLTGPNTGELFF. The CDR3 DNA follows: TGTGCCAGCAGCCCCTTAACTGGGCCGAACACCGGGGAGCTGTTTTTT.